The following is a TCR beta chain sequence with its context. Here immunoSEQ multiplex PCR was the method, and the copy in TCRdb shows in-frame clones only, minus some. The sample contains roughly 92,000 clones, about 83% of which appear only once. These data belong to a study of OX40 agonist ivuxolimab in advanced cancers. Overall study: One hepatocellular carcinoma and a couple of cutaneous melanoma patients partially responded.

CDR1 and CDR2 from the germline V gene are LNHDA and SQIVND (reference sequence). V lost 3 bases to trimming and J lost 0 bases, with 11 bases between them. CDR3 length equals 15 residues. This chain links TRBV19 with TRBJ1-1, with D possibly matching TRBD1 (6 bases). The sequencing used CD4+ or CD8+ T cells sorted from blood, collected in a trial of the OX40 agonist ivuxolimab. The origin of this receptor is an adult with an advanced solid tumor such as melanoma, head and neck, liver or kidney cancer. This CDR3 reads CASSIRGTLNTEAFF. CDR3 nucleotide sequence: TGTGCCAGTAGTATTAGGGGGACCCTGAACACTGAAGCTTTCTTT.